Listed below are T cell receptor beta chains from one sample, sequenced in a study of CD8 T cells in ankylosing spondylitis. In TCRdb, the 5' RACE reads were re-called with MiXCR into one record per CDR3 protein. The sample has 250,000 to 300,000 distinct CDR3 sequences, 20% seen once. Sequenced material: blood, either unsorted or a sorted T cell fraction (not recorded which). These receptors originate from a male donor with ankylosing spondylitis or in good health (not recorded which). Each CDR3 is given without its conserved first and last residue.

J gene | V gene | CDR3 protein
TRBJ2-5 | TRBV20-1 | SARDYGQETSGDQETQY
TRBJ2-3 | TRBV9 | ASSVAGGYTDTQY
TRBJ2-3 | TRBV10-3 | ATLGRARTDTQY
TRBJ2-2 | TRBV29-1 | SARTGQRTGELF
TRBJ1-1 | TRBV3-1 | ASSQPGGEAF
TRBJ2-1 | TRBV3-1 | ASSQGGIGGDEQF
TRBJ2-5 | TRBV25-1 | ASSEWGETQY
TRBJ2-5 | TRBV14 | ASSQGLYEKETQY
TRBJ1-2 | TRBV3-1 | ASSQTQEYYGYT
TRBJ2-3 | TRBV20-1 | SAGTIYLSDTQY
TRBJ2-3 | TRBV5-1 | ASSLGFRPDTQY
TRBJ2-4 | TRBV5-6 | ASRGTGDKNIQY
TRBJ2-2 | TRBV20-1 | SARDRGDTGELF
TRBJ1-5 | TRBV20-1 | SAPRGNQPQH
TRBJ2-6 | TRBV19 | ASRDRGPGANVLT
TRBJ2-3 | TRBV5-1 | ASSLGTGTGRTDTQY
TRBJ2-2 | TRBV6-6 | ASSYAERELF
TRBJ1-6 | TRBV6-5 | ASGWLNSPLH
TRBJ1-5 | TRBV30 | AWGQGKNQPQH
TRBJ2-3 | TRBV6-1 | ASSQGSPSTDTQY
TRBJ2-1 | TRBV15 | ATSGGSSYNEQF
TRBJ2-5 | TRBV11-2 | ASSPKTGIQETQY
TRBJ2-1 | TRBV6-2/TRBV6-3 | ASSYGRGVWDEQF
TRBJ2-2 | TRBV24-1 | ATSDSPSGFTNTGELF
TRBJ1-2 | TRBV5-1 | ASSLGQGWSGYT
TRBJ2-3 | TRBV29-1 | SVEGIRGMGTDTQY
TRBJ2-2 | TRBV7-9 | ASSSLLTGRTGELF
TRBJ2-3 | TRBV6-1 | ASILRPVVGGDTQY
TRBJ2-3 | TRBV6-5 | ASIGLDTQY